A selection of T cell receptor beta chains follows, all from one sample in a study of Graves' ophthalmopathy and Graves' hyperthyroidism. TCRdb fed the multiplex PCR reads into MiXCR, producing one record per CDR3 protein. The repertoire holds 900,000 to 1,200,000 distinct CDR3 sequences, with approximately 35% as singletons. Specimen: peripheral blood or thyroid tissue (not recorded which). The source of these receptors is an adult man with Graves' hyperthyroidism. Each CDR3 is given with its conserved first and last residue. Only some rows state a clone size, as once, few, many or a class for expanded clones.

>TRBV7-2|TRBJ2-7|few
CASSWGPNYEQYF
>TRBV12-3/TRBV12-4|TRBJ1-5|few
CASSPSTGTYQPQHF
>TRBV7-2|TRBJ2-5|.
CASRGTSSGETQYF
>TRBV12-3/TRBV12-4|TRBJ2-2|many
CASSPGLAGVGELFF
>TRBV10-3|TRBJ1-5|many
CAIARPNQPQHF
>TRBV5-1|TRBJ1-5|.
CASSPGPLSNQPQHF
>TRBV19|TRBJ1-6|.
CASSIRTADNSPLHF
>TRBV19|TRBJ2-7|.
CASSMGPSSYEQYF
>TRBV9|TRBJ1-1|.
CASSGEGVGAEAFF
>TRBV4-3|TRBJ1-2|once
CASSQDWSDYGYTF
>TRBV7-9|TRBJ2-5|.
CASSPPGLGKETQYF
>TRBV9|TRBJ1-6|.
CASSVVGTGSPLHF
>TRBV29-1|TRBJ2-3|few
CSAGHRETDTQYF
>TRBV5-6|TRBJ1-6|.
CVSSLQGGNSPLHF
>TRBV12-3/TRBV12-4|TRBJ2-7|many
CASTSFGLSYEQYF
>TRBV5-1|TRBJ2-7|many
CASSLLATYEQYF
>TRBV14|TRBJ1-2|.
CASSQDTDRGGGYTF
>TRBV29-1|TRBJ1-1|.
CSEDRVTANTEAFF
>TRBV10-3|TRBJ1-2|.
CAIGGGSDTGYTF
>TRBV20-1|TRBJ1-5|many
CSASYGVNQPQHF